The T cell receptor (beta chain) described here comes from a study of OX40 agonist ivuxolimab in advanced cancers. Study-level information: Aged roughly 23 to 90 with a mean of approximately 60 years, they were under 85% male.

The table came from immunoSEQ multiplex PCR; TCRdb's copy has only in-frame clones and leaves some out. The sample lists more than 25,000 clones, 70% to 90% occurring once. This clone was detected a few times. Germline lookup yields CDR1 MGHRA and CDR2 YSYEKL. This CDR3 comprises 14 residues. J was trimmed by 8 bases and V by 4 bases; bases with no gene match: 8. The source is an adult with an advanced solid tumor such as melanoma, head and neck, liver or kidney cancer. This specimen consisted of CD4+ or CD8+ T cells sorted from blood, obtained in a trial of the OX40 agonist ivuxolimab. The rearrangement links TRBV4-1 to TRBJ1-2; 9 nucleotides match TRBD1. CDR3 DNA: TGCGCCAGCAGCCCCGGGACAGGGCCAAGGGGCTACACCTTC. Its protein is CASSPGTGPRGYTF.